A single sample is the source of the 23 T cell receptor beta chains below, sequenced in a study of technical replicates of blood from a handful of donors. Method: immunoSEQ multiplex PCR; TCRdb's copy keeps in-frame clones and lacks some. Of 75,000 to 90,000 clones listed, about 92% were seen once; the top ten hold around 0.38%. What was sequenced was T cells isolated from PBMCs. The source of these receptors is a human donor in good health.

This rearrangement joins TRBV7-5 to TRBJ2-4; the table's D call, TRBD1, was not checked against the DNA. TRBV7-5 represents a pseudogene. This CDR3 has 17 residues. For the CDR3, the DNA is TGTGCCAGAAGCATACTAGACAGGGGGCTGTCCAAAAACATTCAGTACTTC. This sequence encodes CARSILDRGLSKNIQYF.

The chain joins TRBV10-3 to TRBJ1-1, with D maybe TRBD1 (6 bases). V was cut by 0 bases and J by 5 bases, with 13 bases left in between. CDR3 size: 15 residues. Germline CDR1 ENHRY, CDR2 SYGVKD. CDR3 nucleotides: TGTGCCATCAGTGAGTCGAAGGACAGACAGACTGAAGCTTTCTTT. It codes for CAISESKDRQTEAFF.

V gene TRBV7-2 combines with J gene TRBJ1-1; maybe TRBD1 (6 bases). Trimming cost V 6 bases and J 1 base, with 18 bases left between them. The CDR3 is made up of 16 amino acids. The germline V gene has CDR1 SGHTA and CDR2 FQGNSA. CDR3 region: CASSLNSGTPNTEAFF. The CDR3 DNA reads as TGTGCCAGCAGTTTAAACTCCGGGACACCGAACACTGAAGCTTTCTTT.

This clone was counted a single time. The CDR3 here is CASQGGTSESYEQYF. DNA of the CDR3: TGTGCCAGTCAGGGAGGGACTAGCGAGTCCTACGAGCAGTACTTC. The chain uses TRBV19 and TRBJ2-7, with 10 bases identical to TRBD2. CDR1 is LNHDA, CDR2 SQIVND, per germline (reference sequence). V was pared by 8 bases and J by 1 base, with 8 bases of the junction left unmatched. The CDR3 runs to 15 residues.

The chain has TRBV7-8 and TRBJ1-1; 7 bases map to TRBD1. This CDR3 spans 15 amino acids. Germline CDR1 reads SGHVS; CDR2 reads FQNEAQ. The trim removed 3 bases at V and 1 base at J, leaving 5 bases unmatched. The CDR3: CASSLYRGRNTEAFF. CDR3 in DNA: TGTGCCAGCAGCTTGTACAGGGGAAGGAACACTGAAGCTTTCTTT.

This chain joins TRBV7-9 and TRBJ1-4; a possible D gene is TRBD1 (6 bases). This CDR3 has 13 amino acids. V dropped 4 bases and J dropped 6 bases, with 9 bases sitting between them. Germline CDR1 is SEHNR and CDR2 is FQNEAQ (reference sequence). The CDR3 sequence is CASSSQGYEKLFF. The CDR3 bases are TGTGCCAGCAGCTCTCAGGGGTATGAAAAACTGTTTTTT.

The rearrangement links TRBV11-3 to TRBJ1-2; a possible D gene is TRBD1 (5 bases). The V gene's germline CDR1 is SGHNT and CDR2 YENEEA. The V end lost 5 bases, the J end lost 6 bases, and 10 bases lay between the germline ends. CDR3 size: 12 residues. CDR3 protein: CASSPGQHGYTF. The CDR3 nucleotides read TGTGCCAGCAGCCCCGGACAACATGGCTACACCTTC.

The DNA for the CDR3 is TGTGCCAGTAGACAGGGTTTTGAAAAACTGTTTTTT. Translated, it gives CASRQGFEKLFF. The chain is built from TRBV19 and TRBJ1-4, with D possibly matching TRBD1 (6 bases). CDR3 length: 12 residues. V was trimmed by 6 bases and J by 7 bases, leaving 9 bases between them. Germline V gene data show CDR1 as LNHDA and CDR2 as SQIVND (reference sequence).

The chain joins TRBV30 to TRBJ1-2; D not certain. V lost 0 bases to trimming and J lost 6 bases, with 14 bases between them. CDR3 length: 14 amino acids. Per the germline V gene, CDR1 is GTSNPN and CDR2 is SVGIG (reference sequence). The CDR3 sequence is CAWSVLSGSHGYTF. In nucleotides, the CDR3 is TGTGCCTGGAGTGTGTTATCGGGGTCCCATGGCTACACCTTC.

V usage is TRBV7-9 and J usage is TRBJ2-7; 9 nucleotides agree with TRBD2. Trimming removed 1 base from V and 3 bases from J; junction bases left unmatched: 4. Germline lookup yields CDR1 SEHNR and CDR2 FQNEAQ (reference sequence). This CDR3 is built from 15 residues. Here the CDR3 DNA reads TGTGCCAGCAGCTTAGAGGGGACTAGCTTCTACGAGCAGTACTTC. Amino acids: CASSLEGTSFYEQYF.

V is TRBV5-8 and J is TRBJ2-1, with TRBD1 as a possible D gene (5 bases). Germline V gives CDR1 SGHTS, CDR2 YDEGEE. The CDR3 runs to 12 residues. Trimming removed 7 bases at V and 7 bases at J, with 12 bases between. The CDR3 region is CASSKQVNEQFF. The DNA for the CDR3 is TGTGCCAGCTCCAAACAGGTGAATGAGCAGTTCTTC. The full variable domain, its missing parts supplied by reference TRBV5-8 and TRBJ2-1, is EAGVTQSPTHLIKTRGQQATLRCSPISGHTSVYWYQQALGLGLQFLLWYDEGEERNRGNFPPRFSGRQFPNYSSELNVNALELEDSALYLCASSKQVNEQFFGPGTRLTVL.

The chain recombines TRBV6-5 with TRBJ2-1; tentative D call: TRBD1 (6 bases). V lost 6 bases, J lost 9 bases, and 12 bases lay in between. Germline CDR1 and CDR2: MNHEY and SVGAGI. The CDR3 length is 12 residues. CDR3 loop: CASRSQGSEQFF. The DNA for the CDR3 is TGTGCCAGCAGGTCCCAGGGGAGTGAGCAGTTCTTC.

V and J are TRBV9 and TRBJ2-1; TRBD1 aligns across 7 bases. The CDR3 has 17 amino acids. J was trimmed by 6 bases and V by 5 bases; bases with no gene match: 17. The germline V gene encodes CDR1 SGDLS and CDR2 YYNGEE. Here the CDR3 DNA reads TGTGCCAGCAGTCCCCAGGGGGACAGCCTCATAGTCAATGAGCAGTTCTTC. Translation: CASSPQGDSLIVNEQFF.

This clone was seen a few times. V is TRBV20-1 and J is TRBJ1-1; the D is unclear. The length of the CDR3 is 10 residues. Looked up from germline, CDR1 is DFQATT and CDR2 is SNEGSKA (reference sequence). The V end was cut by 5 bases, the J end by 5 bases, with 6 bases between. This CDR3 reads CSARLTEAFF. In DNA form, the CDR3 reads TGCAGTGCTCGTTTGACTGAAGCTTTCTTT.

This chain connects TRBV27 to TRBJ1-2, with 10 bases identical to TRBD1. The germline CDR1 and CDR2 sequences are MNHEY and SMNVEV (reference sequence). The CDR3 length is 12 residues. Unmatched junction bases numbered 5, after V lost 10 bases and J lost 6 bases. The CDR3 spells CATLDRGHGYTF. The DNA for the CDR3 is TGTGCCACCCTAGACAGGGGGCATGGCTACACCTTC.

The chain joins TRBV4-3 to TRBJ2-7; D is unclear. CDR3 size: 16 residues. Germline CDR1 LGHNA, CDR2 YSLEER. The V end lost 0 bases, the J end lost 4 bases, and 16 bases lay between the germline ends. CDR3 residues: CASSQDLNPVEYEQYF. CDR3 in DNA: TGCGCCAGCAGCCAAGATCTCAACCCAGTCGAATACGAGCAGTACTTC.

The gene calls are TRBV9 and TRBJ2-7; 10 bases match TRBD1. Per the germline V gene, CDR1 is SGDLS and CDR2 is YYNGEE. The trim removed 3 bases at V and 5 bases at J, leaving 2 bases unmatched. The CDR3 is 13 amino acids. The CDR3 bases are TGTGCCAGCAGCGAGGGACAGGGGAACGAGCAGTACTTC. This sequence encodes CASSEGQGNEQYF.

The chain recombines TRBV7-9 with TRBJ2-3; tentative D call: TRBD2 (6 bases). Germline CDR1 reads SEHNR; CDR2 reads FQNEAQ (reference sequence). The CDR3 runs to 17 residues. Trimming stripped 1 base from V and 4 bases from J, with 18 bases between. CDR3 amino acids: CASSLVHGREFPDTQYF. The CDR3, as DNA: TGTGCCAGCAGCTTAGTGCACGGTCGGGAGTTTCCAGATACGCAGTATTTT. Complete variable domain (other parts from reference TRBV7-9 and TRBJ2-3): DTGVSQNPRHKITKRGQNVTFRCDPISEHNRLYWYRQTLGQGPEFLTYFQNEAQLEKSRLLSDRFSAERPKGSFSTLEIQRTEQGDSAMYLCASSLVHGREFPDTQYFGPGTRLTVL.

The count of this clone is one. The V call is TRBV19, the J call TRBJ1-1, with unresolved D. Trimming shortened V by 6 bases and J by 0 bases, and 17 bases separated the two germline ends. Germline CDR1 and CDR2: LNHDA and SQIVND (reference sequence). The CDR3 has 16 residues. DNA for the CDR3: TGTGCCAGTAGCGGTGTACTCTTACTAATGAACACTGAAGCTTTCTTT. It is translated as CASSGVLLLMNTEAFF.

The chain employs TRBV2 and TRBJ2-3; 10 bases match TRBD2. Trimming cost V 6 bases and J 3 bases; bases outside gene matches: 3. The CDR3 sequence is 14 residues long. CDR1 SNHLY and CDR2 FYNNEI come from the germline V gene. DNA for the CDR3: TGTGCCAGCAGAGCGGGGGGGAGAACAGATACGCAGTATTTT. Translated: CASRAGGRTDTQYF.

This clone was picked up one time. This chain uses TRBV29-1 with TRBJ2-7; a weak D match, TRBD1 (7 bases). Trimming left V 6 bases short and J 6 bases short, with 18 bases between. Germline CDR1 is SQVTM and CDR2 is ANQGSEA. There are 13 residues in the CDR3. CDR3 nucleotides: TGCAGCGTCAAAGGAGGGGGCTACGGCGAGCAGTACTTC. Amino acids: CSVKGGGYGEQYF.

The V gene is TRBV9, the J gene TRBJ2-7, with TRBD2 as a possible D gene (5 bases). The germline V and J ends were trimmed by 0 bases and 4 bases, with 17 bases remaining between them. The CDR3 consists of 16 residues. Germline CDR1 SGDLS, CDR2 YYNGEE. In nucleotides, the CDR3 is TGTGCCAGCAGCGTAGACCCGAGCGGCAAGGGATACGAGCAGTACTTC. The encoded protein is CASSVDPSGKGYEQYF.

The J gene is TRBJ2-5, the V gene TRBV5-1, with 8 positions matching TRBD2. With V trimmed by 1 base and J by 4 bases, 9 bases remained unmatched. Germline V lookup: CDR1 SGHRS, CDR2 YFSETQ. CDR3 length: 16 amino acids. The CDR3 DNA sequence: TGCGCCAGCAGCTTGTCGACTAACGCGGGAGGAGAGACCCAGTACTTC. Protein product: CASSLSTNAGGETQYF.